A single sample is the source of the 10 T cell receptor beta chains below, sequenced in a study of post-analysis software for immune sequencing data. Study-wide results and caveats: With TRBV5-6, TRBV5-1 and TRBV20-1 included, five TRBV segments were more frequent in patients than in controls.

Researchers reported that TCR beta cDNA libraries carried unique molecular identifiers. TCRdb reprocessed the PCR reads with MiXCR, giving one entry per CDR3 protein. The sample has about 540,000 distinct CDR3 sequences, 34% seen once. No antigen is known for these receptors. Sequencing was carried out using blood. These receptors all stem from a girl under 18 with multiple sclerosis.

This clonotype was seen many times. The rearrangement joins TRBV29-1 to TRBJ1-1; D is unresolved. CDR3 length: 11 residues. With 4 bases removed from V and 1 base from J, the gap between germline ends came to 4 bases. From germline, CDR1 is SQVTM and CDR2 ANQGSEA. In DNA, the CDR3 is TGCAGCGTTGGACAGAACACTGAAGCTTTCTTT. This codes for CSVGQNTEAFF.

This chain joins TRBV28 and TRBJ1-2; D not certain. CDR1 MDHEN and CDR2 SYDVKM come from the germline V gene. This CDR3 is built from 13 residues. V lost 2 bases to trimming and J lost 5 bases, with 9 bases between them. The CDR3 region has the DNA TGTGCCAGCAGTTTAAATAGTTATTATGGCTACACCTTC. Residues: CASSLNSYYGYTF.

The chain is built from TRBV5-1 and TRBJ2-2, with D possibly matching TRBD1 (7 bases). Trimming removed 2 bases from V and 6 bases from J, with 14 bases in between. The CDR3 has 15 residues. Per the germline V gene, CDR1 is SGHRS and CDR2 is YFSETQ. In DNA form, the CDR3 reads TGCGCCAGCAGCTTAAGTCAGGGGGGAGCCGGGGAGCTGTTTTTT. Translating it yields CASSLSQGGAGELFF.

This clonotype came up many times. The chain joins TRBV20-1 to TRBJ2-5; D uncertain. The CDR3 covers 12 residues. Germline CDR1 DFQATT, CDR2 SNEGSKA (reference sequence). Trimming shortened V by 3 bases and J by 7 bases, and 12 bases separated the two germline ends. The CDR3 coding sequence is TGCAGTGCTAGGGGCATATCGGGGACCCAGTACTTC. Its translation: CSARGISGTQYF.

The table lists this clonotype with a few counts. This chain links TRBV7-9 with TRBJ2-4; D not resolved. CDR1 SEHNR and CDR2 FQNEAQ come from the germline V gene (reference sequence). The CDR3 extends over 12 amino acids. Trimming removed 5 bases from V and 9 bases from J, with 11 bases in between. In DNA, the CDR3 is TGTGCCAGCAGCCCTACTGGTGGCATTCAGTACTTC. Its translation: CASSPTGGIQYF.

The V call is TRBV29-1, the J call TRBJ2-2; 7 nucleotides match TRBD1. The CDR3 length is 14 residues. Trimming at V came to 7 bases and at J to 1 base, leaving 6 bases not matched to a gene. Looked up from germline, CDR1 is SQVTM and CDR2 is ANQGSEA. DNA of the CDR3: TGCAGCGGTGTGACAGGGAGGAACACCGGGGAGCTGTTTTTT. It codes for CSGVTGRNTGELFF.

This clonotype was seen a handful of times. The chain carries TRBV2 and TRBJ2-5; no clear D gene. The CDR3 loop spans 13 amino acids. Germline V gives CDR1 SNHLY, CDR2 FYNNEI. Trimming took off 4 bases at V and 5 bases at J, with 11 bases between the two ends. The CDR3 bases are TGTGCCAGCAGTGTTTCGAGTGGTGAGACCCAGTACTTC. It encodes CASSVSSGETQYF. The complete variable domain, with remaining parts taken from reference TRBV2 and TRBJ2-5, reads EPEVTQTPSHQVTQMGQEVILRCVPISNHLYFYWYRQILGQKVEFLVSFYNNEISEKSEIFDDQFSVERPDGSNFTLKIRSTKLEDSAMYFCASSVSSGETQYFGPGTRLLVL.

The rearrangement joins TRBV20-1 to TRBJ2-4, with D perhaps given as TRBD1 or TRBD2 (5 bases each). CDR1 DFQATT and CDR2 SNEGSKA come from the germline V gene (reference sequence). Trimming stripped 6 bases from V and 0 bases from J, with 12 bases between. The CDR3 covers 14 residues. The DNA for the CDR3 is TGCAGTGCATGGGACGGCCTAGCCAAAAACATTCAGTACTTC. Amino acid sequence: CSAWDGLAKNIQYF.

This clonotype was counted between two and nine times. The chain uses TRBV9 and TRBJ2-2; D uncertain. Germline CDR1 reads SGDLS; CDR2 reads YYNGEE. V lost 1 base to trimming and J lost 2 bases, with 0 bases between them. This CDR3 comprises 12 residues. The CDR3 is CASSVNTGELFF. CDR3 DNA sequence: TGTGCCAGCAGCGTAAACACCGGGGAGCTGTTTTTT.

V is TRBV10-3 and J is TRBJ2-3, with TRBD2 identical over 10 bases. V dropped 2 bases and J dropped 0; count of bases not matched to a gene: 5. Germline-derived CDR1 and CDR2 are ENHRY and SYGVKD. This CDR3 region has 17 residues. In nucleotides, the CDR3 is TGTGCCATCAGTGAGCCGAGACTAGCGGGTAGCACAGATACGCAGTATTTT. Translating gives CAISEPRLAGSTDTQYF.